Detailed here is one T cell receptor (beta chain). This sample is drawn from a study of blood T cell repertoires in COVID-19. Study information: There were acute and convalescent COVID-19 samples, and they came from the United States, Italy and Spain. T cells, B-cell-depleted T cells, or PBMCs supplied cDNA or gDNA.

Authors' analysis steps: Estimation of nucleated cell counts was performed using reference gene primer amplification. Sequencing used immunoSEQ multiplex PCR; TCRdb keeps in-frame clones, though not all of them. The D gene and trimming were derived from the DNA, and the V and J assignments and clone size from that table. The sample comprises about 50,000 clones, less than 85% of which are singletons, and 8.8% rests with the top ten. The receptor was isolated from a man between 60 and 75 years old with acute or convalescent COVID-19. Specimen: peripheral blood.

This CDR3 reads CASSSTLSRLSSPLHF. The DNA for the CDR3 is TGTGCCAGCAGCTCCACCCTATCAAGACTGAGTTCACCCCTCCACTTT. J is TRBJ1-6 and V is TRBV7-3; D gene ambiguous. Germline loops: CDR1 SGHTA, CDR2 FQGTGA. The CDR3 runs to 16 residues. With 4 bases removed from V and 9 bases from J, the gap between germline ends came to 19 bases.